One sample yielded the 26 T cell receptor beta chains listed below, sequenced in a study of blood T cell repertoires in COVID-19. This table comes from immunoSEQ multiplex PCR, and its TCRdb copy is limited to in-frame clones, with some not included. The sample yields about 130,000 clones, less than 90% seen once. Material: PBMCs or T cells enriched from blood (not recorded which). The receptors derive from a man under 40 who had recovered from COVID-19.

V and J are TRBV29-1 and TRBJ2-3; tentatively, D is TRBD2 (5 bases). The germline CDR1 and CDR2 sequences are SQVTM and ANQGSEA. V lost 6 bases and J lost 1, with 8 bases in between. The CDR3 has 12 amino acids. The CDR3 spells CSVADGTDTQYF. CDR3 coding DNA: TGCAGCGTAGCGGACGGCACAGATACGCAGTATTTT.

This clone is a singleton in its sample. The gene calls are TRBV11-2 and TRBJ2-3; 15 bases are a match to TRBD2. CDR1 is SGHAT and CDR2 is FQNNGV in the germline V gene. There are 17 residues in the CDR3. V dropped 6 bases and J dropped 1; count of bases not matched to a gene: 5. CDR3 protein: CASRPRTSGRGTDTQYF. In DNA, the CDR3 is TGTGCCAGCAGGCCTCGGACTAGCGGGAGGGGCACAGATACGCAGTATTTT.

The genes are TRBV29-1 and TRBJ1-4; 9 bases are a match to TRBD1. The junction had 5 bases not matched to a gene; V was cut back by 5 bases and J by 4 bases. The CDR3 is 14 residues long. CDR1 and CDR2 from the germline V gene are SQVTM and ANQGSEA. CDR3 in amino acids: CSVIPGQGNEKLFF. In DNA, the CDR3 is TGCAGCGTTATACCGGGACAGGGTAATGAAAAACTGTTTTTT.

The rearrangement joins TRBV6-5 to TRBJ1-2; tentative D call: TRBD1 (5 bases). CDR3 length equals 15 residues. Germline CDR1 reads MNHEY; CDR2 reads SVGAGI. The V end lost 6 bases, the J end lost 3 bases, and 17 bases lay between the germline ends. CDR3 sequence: CASRKGPEFDYGYTF. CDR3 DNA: TGTGCCAGCAGGAAGGGGCCTGAGTTCGACTATGGCTACACCTTC.

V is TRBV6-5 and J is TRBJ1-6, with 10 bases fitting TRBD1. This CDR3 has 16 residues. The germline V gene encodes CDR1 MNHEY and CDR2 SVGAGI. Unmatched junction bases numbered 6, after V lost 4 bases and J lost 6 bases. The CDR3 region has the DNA TGTGCCAGCAGTTTGCCACGGGACAGGGGTAATTCACCCCTCCACTTT. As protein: CASSLPRDRGNSPLHF.

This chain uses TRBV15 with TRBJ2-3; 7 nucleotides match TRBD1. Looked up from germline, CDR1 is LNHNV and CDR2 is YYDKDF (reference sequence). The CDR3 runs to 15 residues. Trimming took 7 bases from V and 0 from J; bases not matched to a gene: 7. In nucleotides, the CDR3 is TGTGCCACCAAACCGGGACAGACTAGCACAGATACGCAGTATTTT. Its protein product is CATKPGQTSTDTQYF.

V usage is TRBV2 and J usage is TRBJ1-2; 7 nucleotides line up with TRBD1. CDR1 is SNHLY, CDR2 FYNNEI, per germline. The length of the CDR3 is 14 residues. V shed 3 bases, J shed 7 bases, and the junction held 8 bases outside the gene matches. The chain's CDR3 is CASSEWGQSGGYTF. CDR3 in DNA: TGTGCCAGCAGTGAGTGGGGACAGTCAGGTGGCTACACCTTC.

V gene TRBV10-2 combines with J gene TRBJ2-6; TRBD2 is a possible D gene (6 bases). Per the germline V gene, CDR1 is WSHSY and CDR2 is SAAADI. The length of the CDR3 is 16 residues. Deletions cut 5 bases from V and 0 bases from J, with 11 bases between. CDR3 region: CASSPGTVSGANVLTF. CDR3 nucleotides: TGCGCCAGCAGTCCCGGGACTGTCTCTGGGGCCAACGTCCTGACTTTC.

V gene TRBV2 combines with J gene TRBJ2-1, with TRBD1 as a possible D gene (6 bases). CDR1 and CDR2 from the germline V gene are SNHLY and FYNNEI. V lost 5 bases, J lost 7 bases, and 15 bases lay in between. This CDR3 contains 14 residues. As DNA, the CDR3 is TGTGCCAGCAGTCCACAGGGTGAGGGGAATGAGCAGTTCTTC. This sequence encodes CASSPQGEGNEQFF.

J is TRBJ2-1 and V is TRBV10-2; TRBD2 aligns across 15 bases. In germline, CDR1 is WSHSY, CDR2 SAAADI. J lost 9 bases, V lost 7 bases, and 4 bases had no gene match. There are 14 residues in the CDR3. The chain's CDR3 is CASTGTSGRSEQFF. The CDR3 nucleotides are TGCGCCAGCACCGGGACTAGCGGGAGGAGTGAGCAGTTCTTC.

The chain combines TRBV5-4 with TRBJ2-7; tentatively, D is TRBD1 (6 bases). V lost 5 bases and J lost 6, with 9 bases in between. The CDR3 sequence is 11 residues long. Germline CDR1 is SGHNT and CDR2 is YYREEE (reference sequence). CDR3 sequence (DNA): TGTGCCAGCAGTTTCAGGGGCGAGCAGTACTTC. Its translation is CASSFRGEQYF.

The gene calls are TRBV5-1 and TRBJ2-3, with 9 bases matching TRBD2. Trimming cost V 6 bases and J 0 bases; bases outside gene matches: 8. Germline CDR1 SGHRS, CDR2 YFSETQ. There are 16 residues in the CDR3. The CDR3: CASTPRLAVSTDTQYF. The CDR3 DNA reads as TGCGCCAGCACCCCTCGACTAGCGGTGAGCACAGATACGCAGTATTTT.

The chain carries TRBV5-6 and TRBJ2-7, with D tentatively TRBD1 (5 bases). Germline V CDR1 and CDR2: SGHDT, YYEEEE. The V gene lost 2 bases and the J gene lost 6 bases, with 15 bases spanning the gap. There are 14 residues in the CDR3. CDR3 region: CASSFGAGSSEQYF. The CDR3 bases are TGTGCCAGCAGCTTTGGGGCAGGGTCGAGCGAGCAGTACTTC.

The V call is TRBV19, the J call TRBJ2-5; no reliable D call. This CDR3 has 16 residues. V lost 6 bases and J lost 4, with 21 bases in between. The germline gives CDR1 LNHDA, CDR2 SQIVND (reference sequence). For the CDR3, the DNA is TGTGCCAGTAGGACCTCTAGTTCCCAAACTGGAGAGACCCAGTACTTC. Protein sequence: CASRTSSSQTGETQYF.

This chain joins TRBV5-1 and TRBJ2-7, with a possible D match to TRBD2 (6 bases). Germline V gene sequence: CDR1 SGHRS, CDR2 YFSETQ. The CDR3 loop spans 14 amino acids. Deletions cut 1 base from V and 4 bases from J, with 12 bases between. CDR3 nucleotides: TGCGCCAGCAGCTTGAAGCGCGGGGAATACGAGCAGTACTTC. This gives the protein CASSLKRGEYEQYF.

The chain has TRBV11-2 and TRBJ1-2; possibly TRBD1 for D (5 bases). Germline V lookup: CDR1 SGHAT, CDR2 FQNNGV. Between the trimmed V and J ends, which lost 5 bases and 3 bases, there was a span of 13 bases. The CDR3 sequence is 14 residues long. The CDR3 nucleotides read TGTGCCAGCAGCCATGCAGACAGCTACTATGGCTACACCTTC. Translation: CASSHADSYYGYTF. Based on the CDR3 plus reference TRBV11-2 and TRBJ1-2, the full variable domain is EAGVAQSPRYKIIEKRQSVAFWCNPISGHATLYWYQQILGQGPKLLIQFQNNGVVDDSQLPKDRFSAERLKGVDSTLKIQPAKLEDSAVYLCASSHADSYYGYTFGSGTRLTVV.

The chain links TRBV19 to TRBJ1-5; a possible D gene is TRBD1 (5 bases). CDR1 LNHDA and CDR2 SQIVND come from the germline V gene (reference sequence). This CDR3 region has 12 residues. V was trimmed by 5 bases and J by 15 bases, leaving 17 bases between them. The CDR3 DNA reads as TGTGCCAGTAGTCCGGGGACGGGGGAGACGCATTTT. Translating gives CASSPGTGETHF.

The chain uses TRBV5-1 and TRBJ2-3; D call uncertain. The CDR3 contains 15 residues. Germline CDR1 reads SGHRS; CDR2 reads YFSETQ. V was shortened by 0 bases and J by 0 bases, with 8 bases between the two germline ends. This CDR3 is CASSLVAGSTDTQYF. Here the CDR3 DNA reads TGCGCCAGCAGCTTGGTGGCAGGTAGCACAGATACGCAGTATTTT. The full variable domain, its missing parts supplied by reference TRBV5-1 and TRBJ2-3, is KAGVTQTPRYLIKTRGQQVTLSCSPISGHRSVSWYQQTPGQGLQFLFEYFSETQRNKGNFPGRFSGRQFSNSRSEMNVSTLELGDSALYLCASSLVAGSTDTQYFGPGTRLTVL.

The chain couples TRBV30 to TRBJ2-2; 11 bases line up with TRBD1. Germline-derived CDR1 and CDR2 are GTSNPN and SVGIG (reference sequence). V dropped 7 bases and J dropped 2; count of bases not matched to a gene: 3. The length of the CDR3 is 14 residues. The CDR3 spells CASRTGGNTGELFF. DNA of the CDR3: TGTGCCTCGCGGACAGGGGGCAACACCGGGGAGCTGTTTTTT.

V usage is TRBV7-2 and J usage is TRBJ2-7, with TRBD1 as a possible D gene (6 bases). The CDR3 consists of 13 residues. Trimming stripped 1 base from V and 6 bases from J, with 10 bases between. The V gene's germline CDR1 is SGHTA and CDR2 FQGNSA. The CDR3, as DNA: TGTGCCAGCAGCTTAGAAGGCAGGGGCGAGCAGTACTTC. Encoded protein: CASSLEGRGEQYF.

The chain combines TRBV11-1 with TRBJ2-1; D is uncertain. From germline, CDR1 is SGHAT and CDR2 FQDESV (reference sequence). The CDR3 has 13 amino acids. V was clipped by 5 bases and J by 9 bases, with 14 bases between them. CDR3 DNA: TGTGCCAGCAGCGCCCTCCCCAGTTCTGAGCAGTTCTTC. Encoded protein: CASSALPSSEQFF. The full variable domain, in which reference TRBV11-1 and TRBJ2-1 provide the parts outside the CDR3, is EAEVAQSPRYKITEKSQAVAFWCDPISGHATLYWYRQILGQGPELLVQFQDESVVDDSQLPKDRFSAERLKGVDSTLKIQPAELGDSAMYLCASSALPSSEQFFGPGTRLTVL.

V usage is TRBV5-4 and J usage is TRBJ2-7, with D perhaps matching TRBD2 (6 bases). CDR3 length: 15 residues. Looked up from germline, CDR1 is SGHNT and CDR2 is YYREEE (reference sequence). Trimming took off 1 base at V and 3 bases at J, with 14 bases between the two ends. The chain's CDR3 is CASSLQAAGIYEQYF. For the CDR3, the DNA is TGTGCCAGCAGCTTGCAGGCGGCGGGAATCTACGAGCAGTACTTC.

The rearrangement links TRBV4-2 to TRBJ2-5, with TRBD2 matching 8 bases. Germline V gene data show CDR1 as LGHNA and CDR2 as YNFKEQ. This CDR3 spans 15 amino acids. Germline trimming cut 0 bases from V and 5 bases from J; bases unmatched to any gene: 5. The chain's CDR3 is CASSQDRGGWETQYF. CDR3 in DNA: TGTGCCAGCAGCCAAGATCGGGGGGGCTGGGAGACCCAGTACTTC.

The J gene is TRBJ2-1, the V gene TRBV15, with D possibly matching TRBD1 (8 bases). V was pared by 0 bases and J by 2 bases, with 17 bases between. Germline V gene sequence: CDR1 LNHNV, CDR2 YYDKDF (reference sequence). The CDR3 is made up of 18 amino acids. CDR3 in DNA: TGTGCCACCAGCAGAGATGGGGGGGTGACAGGGGCCTACAATGAGCAGTTCTTC. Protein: CATSRDGGVTGAYNEQFF.

The CDR3 nucleotides read TGTGCCTGGAGTACTCGGACAGGGAAGTCCTACGAGCAGTACTTC. Translation: CAWSTRTGKSYEQYF. This sequence joins TRBV30 and TRBJ2-7, with 8 bases aligning to TRBD1. The CDR3 contains 15 residues. Trimming removed 2 bases from V and 1 base from J; junction bases left unmatched: 7. Per germline, CDR1 GTSNPN and CDR2 SVGIG (reference sequence).

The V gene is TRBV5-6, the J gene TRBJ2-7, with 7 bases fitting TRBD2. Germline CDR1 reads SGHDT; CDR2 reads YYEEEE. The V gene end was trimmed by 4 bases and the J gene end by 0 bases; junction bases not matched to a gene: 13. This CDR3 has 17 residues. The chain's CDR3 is CASSLRRSGISSYEQYF. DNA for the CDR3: TGTGCCAGCAGCCTCCGTCGAAGCGGGATTAGCTCCTACGAGCAGTACTTC.